This T cell receptor beta chain comes out of a study of blood T cell repertoires in COVID-19. The repertoire was sequenced with immunoSEQ multiplex PCR; TCRdb's copy has only in-frame clones and lacks some. The sample consists of some 60,000 clones, 73% of them appearing once. Germline CDR1 and CDR2: SNHLY and FYNNEI. V was pared by 7 bases and J by 7 bases, with 12 bases between. The CDR3 is made up of 12 amino acids. The clonotype originates from a woman aged 45 to 65 with active or convalescent COVID-19. Material: peripheral blood. This chain joins TRBV2 and TRBJ2-3; D possibly corresponds to TRBD1 (6 bases). Here the CDR3 DNA reads TGTGCCAGCACCGGGACAATCCATACGCAGTATTTT. Translating gives CASTGTIHTQYF.